This T cell receptor beta chain was obtained from a study of blood T cells in healthy people across ages. Losses at the gene ends were 3 bases for V and 1 base for J; bases not matched to a gene: 5. The CDR3 extends over 16 amino acids. Germline V CDR1 and CDR2: SGHRS, YFSETQ. Overall study findings and caveats: Naive T cell percentage by flow cytometry tracked strongly with beta diversity. Across the age range, TCR beta diversity per million T cells fell in a roughly linear way.

As concerns this clonotype: Its antigen is undetermined.

Through a sample-barcoded 5' primer and a J-beta primer mix, a second PCR was run for roughly 7 to 12 cycles. TCRdb re-derived calls from the 5' RACE reads in MiXCR, one entry per CDR3 protein. The sample carries roughly 1,000,000 distinct CDR3 sequences, 25% recorded once. These same records also appear under a second study, on T cells of mothers and their children.

The chain employs TRBV5-1 and TRBJ2-2; 8 bases agree with TRBD2. What was sequenced was blood. The clonotype was recovered from a girl aged 2 to 9 in good health. CDR3 region: CASSSDGRENTGELFF. DNA of the CDR3: TGCGCCAGCAGCTCGGACGGGAGGGAGAACACCGGGGAGCTGTTTTTT.